Listed below are T cell receptor beta chains from one sample, sequenced in a study of siplizumab effects on memory and regulatory T cells. The repertoire was sequenced with immunoSEQ multiplex PCR; TCRdb's copy has only in-frame clones and lacks some. This table has 90,000 to 120,000 clones, 80% to 95% appearing once. The sequenced sample was CD4+ T cells sorted from blood. The source is a human donor in good health. Some clones in this sample may be carry-over from other donors' samples. CDR3s include the opening cysteine and the closing phenylalanine or tryptophan. The D gene is left open where the match is weak. Clone size, where shown, is once, few, many, or a class for clones that have expanded.

d_call	clone_size	v_call	j_call	cdr3_nt	cdr3_aa
NA	NA	TRBV29-1	TRBJ2-3	TGCAGCGTTGAAGGTTTCACAGATACGCAGTATTTT	CSVEGFTDTQYF
NA	NA	TRBV14	TRBJ2-5	TGTGCCAGCAGCCAACTAGGACGGGAAGAGACCCAGTACTTC	CASSQLGREETQYF
NA	NA	TRBV27	TRBJ1-3	TGTGCCAGCAGTAAACGCCGGGCTGCCGGAAACACCATATATTTT	CASSKRRAAGNTIYF
NA	once	TRBV6-5	TRBJ1-3	TGTGCCAGCAGAACAGATTACTCTGGAAACACCATATATTTT	CASRTDYSGNTIYF
TRBD1	NA	TRBV7-9	TRBJ2-5	TGTGCCAGCTACAGGGGGGTGGATCAAGAGACCCAGTACTTC	CASYRGVDQETQYF
NA	few	TRBV5-6	TRBJ2-5	TGTGCCAGCAGCATATCCGGGCCCAGGGGGACCCAGTACTTC	CASSISGPRGTQYF
NA	NA	TRBV9	TRBJ2-5	TGTGCCAGCAGCGTAGACCCTAGCCAAGAGACCCAGTACTTC	CASSVDPSQETQYF
TRBD2	NA	TRBV14	TRBJ2-3	TGTGCCAGCAGCCAAGGACTAGCGACGAGACGCCAAGATACGCAGTATTTT	CASSQGLATRRQDTQYF
TRBD2	NA	TRBV5-1	TRBJ2-2	TGCGCCAGCAGCCCTCTGACCAGCGGGAGTACCGGGGAGCTGTTTTTT	CASSPLTSGSTGELFF
NA	NA	TRBV2	TRBJ2-5	TGTGCCACCAAACCCAGTGAAGAGACCCAGTACTTC	CATKPSEETQYF
TRBD1	NA	TRBV2	TRBJ1-5	TGTGCCAGCAGTGAATCAGGGGGCCTCAATCAGCCCCAGCATTTT	CASSESGGLNQPQHF
NA	NA	TRBV7-9	TRBJ1-2	TGTGCCAGCAGCTTGTCTGCCGAGACAGGTGGCTATGGCTACACCTTC	CASSLSAETGGYGYTF
TRBD2	NA	TRBV9	TRBJ2-5	TGTGCCAGCAGACCCAGCGGGGGAGAGGGTGAGACCCAGTACTTC	CASRPSGGEGETQYF
TRBD2	NA	TRBV7-9	TRBJ2-2	TGTGCCAGCAGCTTTTCTAGCGGGAGTGGCACCGGGGAGCTGTTTTTT	CASSFSSGSGTGELFF
TRBD1	NA	TRBV9	TRBJ2-1	TGTGCCAGCAGCGTAGCCGGACAGGGGTGGGATGAGCAGTTCTTC	CASSVAGQGWDEQFF